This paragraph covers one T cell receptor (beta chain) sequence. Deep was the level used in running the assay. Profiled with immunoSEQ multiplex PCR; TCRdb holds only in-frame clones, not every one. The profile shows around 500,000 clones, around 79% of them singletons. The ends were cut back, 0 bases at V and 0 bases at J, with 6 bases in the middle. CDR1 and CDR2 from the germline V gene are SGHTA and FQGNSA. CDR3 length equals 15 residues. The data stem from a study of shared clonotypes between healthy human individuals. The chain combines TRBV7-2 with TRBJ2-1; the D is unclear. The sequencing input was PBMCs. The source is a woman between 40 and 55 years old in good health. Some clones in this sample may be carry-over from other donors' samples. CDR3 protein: CASSLAANSYNEQFF. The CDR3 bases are TGTGCCAGCAGCTTAGCGGCCAACTCCTACAATGAGCAGTTCTTC.